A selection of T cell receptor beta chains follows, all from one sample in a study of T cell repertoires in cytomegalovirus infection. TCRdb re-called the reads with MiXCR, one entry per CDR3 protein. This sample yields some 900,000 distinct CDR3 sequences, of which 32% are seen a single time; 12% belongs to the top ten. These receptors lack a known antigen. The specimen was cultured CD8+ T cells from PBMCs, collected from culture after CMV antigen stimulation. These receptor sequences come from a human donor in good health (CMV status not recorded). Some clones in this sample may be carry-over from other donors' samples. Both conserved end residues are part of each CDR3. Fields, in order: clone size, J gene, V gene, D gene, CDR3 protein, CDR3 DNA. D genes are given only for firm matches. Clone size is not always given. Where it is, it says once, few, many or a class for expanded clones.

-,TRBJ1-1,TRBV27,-,CASNRGWGVNTEAFF,TGTGCCAGCAATCGAGGTTGGGGGGTGAACACTGAAGCTTTCTTT
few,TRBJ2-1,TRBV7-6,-,CASSFGDTYNEQFF,TGTGCCAGCAGCTTCGGGGACACCTACAATGAGCAGTTCTTC
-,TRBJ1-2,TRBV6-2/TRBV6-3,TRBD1,CASSFPADRVGTTGSGGGSGYTF,TGTGCCAGCAGTTTCCCCGCGGACAGGGTTGGGACGACCGGATCTGGAGGGGGGAGTGGCTACACCTTC
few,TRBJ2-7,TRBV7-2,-,CASSLPGDFEQYF,TGTGCCAGCAGCTTACCGGGGGACTTCGAGCAGTACTTC
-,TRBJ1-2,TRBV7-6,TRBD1,CASSGGQSYYGYTF,TGTGCCAGCAGCGGGGGACAGAGCTACTATGGCTACACCTTC
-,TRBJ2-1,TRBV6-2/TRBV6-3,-,CASSPFQDYYNEQFF,TGTGCCAGCAGTCCCTTTCAAGATTACTACAATGAGCAGTTCTTC
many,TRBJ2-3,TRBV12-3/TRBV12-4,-,CASSSRGPAGDTQYF,TGTGCCAGCAGTTCTCGTGGGCCGGCAGGGGATACGCAGTATTTT
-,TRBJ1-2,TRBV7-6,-,CASSTGVGDDGYTF,TGTGCCAGCAGCACGGGCGTAGGGGATGATGGCTACACCTTC
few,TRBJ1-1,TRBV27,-,CASSLIGHSLNTEAFF,TGTGCCAGCAGTTTAATAGGACACTCTTTAAACACTGAAGCTTTCTTT
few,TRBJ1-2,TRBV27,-,CATVPHIPPGKSNYGYTF,TGTGCCACCGTGCCCCACATTCCTCCAGGGAAATCTAACTATGGCTACACCTTC
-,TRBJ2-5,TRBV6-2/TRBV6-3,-,CASSYQTQYF,TGTGCCAGCAGTTATCAGACCCAGTACTTC
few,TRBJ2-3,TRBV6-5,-,CASSTLTRTGADTQYF,TGTGCCAGCAGTACCCTGACACGGACCGGGGCAGATACGCAGTATTTT
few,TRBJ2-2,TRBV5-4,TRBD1,CASSLQGESGELFF,TGTGCCAGCAGCTTACAGGGGGAATCCGGGGAGCTGTTTTTT
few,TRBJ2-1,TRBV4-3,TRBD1,CASSQSRTGYYNEQFF,TGCGCCAGCAGCCAAAGCCGGACAGGGTATTACAATGAGCAGTTCTTC
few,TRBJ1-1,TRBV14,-,CASSQDGQKPMNTEAFF,TGTGCCAGCAGCCAAGATGGACAGAAACCCATGAACACTGAAGCTTTCTTT
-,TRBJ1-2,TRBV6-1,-,CASSDVESNYGYTF,TGTGCCAGCAGTGATGTTGAATCCAACTATGGCTACACCTTC
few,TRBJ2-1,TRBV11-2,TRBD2,CASSLVRTSLAGVRHEQFF,TGTGCCAGCAGCTTAGTTCGAACCTCCCTAGCGGGGGTTAGGCATGAGCAGTTCTTC
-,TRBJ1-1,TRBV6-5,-,CASSYGMEGLVNTEAFF,TGTGCCAGCAGTTACGGGATGGAGGGGTTGGTGAACACTGAAGCTTTCTTT
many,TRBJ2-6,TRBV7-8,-,CASSLAAGYESGANVLTF,TGTGCCAGCAGCTTAGCAGCAGGGTACGAATCTGGGGCCAACGTCCTGACTTTC
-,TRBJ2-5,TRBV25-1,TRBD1,CASSTHRGLSKFQETQYF,TGTGCCAGCAGTACCCATAGGGGGCTATCTAAGTTCCAAGAGACCCAGTACTTC
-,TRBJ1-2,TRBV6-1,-,CASSEIQSGWEGYTF,TGTGCCAGCAGTGAAATACAGTCAGGGTGGGAAGGCTACACCTTC
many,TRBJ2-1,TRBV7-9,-,CASSLSYGRSYNEQFF,TGTGCCAGCAGCTTGTCCTATGGCCGCTCCTACAATGAGCAGTTCTTC
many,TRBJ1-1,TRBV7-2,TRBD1,CASSLAGQGNTEAFF,TGTGCCAGCAGCTTAGCGGGACAGGGGAACACTGAAGCTTTCTTT
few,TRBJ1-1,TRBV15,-,CATDFRQAHLEGNTEAFF,TGTGCCACCGACTTTCGACAGGCTCATCTAGAAGGGAACACTGAAGCTTTCTTT
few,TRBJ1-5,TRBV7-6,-,CASSSRGRDSNQPQHF,TGTGCCAGCAGCTCCCGGGGAAGGGATAGCAATCAGCCCCAGCATTTT
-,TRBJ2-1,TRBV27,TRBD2,CASTKGSGGANNEQFF,TGTGCCAGCACCAAGGGGAGCGGGGGGGCGAACAATGAGCAGTTCTTC
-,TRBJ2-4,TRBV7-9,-,CASSLVEAKNIQYF,TGTGCCAGCAGCTTAGTGGAAGCCAAAAACATTCAGTACTTC
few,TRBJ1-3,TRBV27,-,CASSSVTGFSGNTIYF,TGTGCCAGCAGTTCGGTAACCGGCTTCTCCGGAAACACCATATATTTT
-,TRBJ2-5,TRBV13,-,CASSLGTVSRETQYF,TGTGCCAGCAGCTTAGGGACGGTTTCGCGGGAGACCCAGTACTTC
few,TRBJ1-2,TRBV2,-,CASSATIRLRDGYTF,TGTGCCAGCAGCGCTACTATAAGGTTGAGGGATGGCTACACCTTC
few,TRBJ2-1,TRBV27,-,CASSLWGGPRENNEQFF,TGTGCCAGCAGTTTATGGGGGGGCCCTCGTGAGAACAATGAGCAGTTCTTC
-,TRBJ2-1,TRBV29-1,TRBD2,CSGGLAGPNEQFF,TGCAGCGGGGGACTAGCGGGGCCCAATGAGCAGTTCTTC
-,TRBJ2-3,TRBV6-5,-,CASSYLRGYTDTQYF,TGTGCCAGCAGTTACCTTAGGGGGTACACAGATACGCAGTATTTT
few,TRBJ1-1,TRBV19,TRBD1,CASHRGNTEAFF,TGTGCCAGTCACAGGGGTAACACTGAAGCTTTCTTT
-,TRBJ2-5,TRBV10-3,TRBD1,CAICEEQGAQKTQYF,TGTGCCATCTGTGAGGAACAGGGGGCCCAAAAGACCCAGTACTTC
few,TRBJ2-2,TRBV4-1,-,CASSHYVTGSNTGELFF,TGCGCCAGCAGCCACTACGTCACAGGGTCGAACACCGGGGAGCTGTTTTTT
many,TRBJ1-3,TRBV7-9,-,CASSSPTSPSGNTIYF,TGTGCCAGCAGCTCACCAACCAGCCCCTCTGGAAACACCATATATTTT
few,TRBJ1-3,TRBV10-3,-,CAISEWKQEISGNTIYF,TGTGCCATCAGTGAGTGGAAACAGGAGATCTCTGGAAACACCATATATTTT
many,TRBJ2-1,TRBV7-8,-,CASSLGRTIYNEQFF,TGTGCCAGCAGCTTAGGCAGGACGATTTACAATGAGCAGTTCTTC
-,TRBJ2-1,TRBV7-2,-,CASSLAISVWDGASYNEQFF,TGTGCCAGCAGCTTAGCCATCTCCGTTTGGGACGGGGCCTCCTACAATGAGCAGTTCTTC
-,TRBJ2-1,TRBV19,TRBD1,CASSILTGWADEQFF,TGTGCCAGTAGTATTCTGACAGGGTGGGCGGATGAGCAGTTCTTC
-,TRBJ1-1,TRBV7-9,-,CASSLLDGRNTEAFF,TGTGCCAGCAGCTTATTGGATGGACGGAACACTGAAGCTTTCTTT
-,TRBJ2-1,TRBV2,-,CASSAGLPVYNEQFF,TGTGCCAGCAGTGCCGGCCTGCCCGTCTACAATGAGCAGTTCTTC
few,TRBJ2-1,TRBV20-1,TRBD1,CSADGQGAAYEQFF,TGCAGTGCTGACGGACAGGGGGCAGCTTATGAGCAGTTCTTC
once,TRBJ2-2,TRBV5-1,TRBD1,CASSDRVGGTGELFF,TGCGCCAGCAGTGACAGGGTTGGTGGCACCGGGGAGCTGTTTTTT
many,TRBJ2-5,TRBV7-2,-,CASNPRGRGTGETQYF,TGTGCCAGCAACCCCCGGGGCAGGGGTACGGGTGAGACCCAGTACTTC
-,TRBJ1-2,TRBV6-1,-,CASSSHPAGTNGYTF,TGTGCCAGCAGTTCCCATCCCGCAGGGACAAATGGCTACACCTTC